Reported below is one TCR beta chain. Using immunoSEQ multiplex PCR, the repertoire was profiled, and TCRdb retains in-frame clones only, with some absent. The sample shows roughly 180,000 clones, over 75% of them seen only once. The entry originates in a study of blood T cell repertoires in COVID-19. About the study: Samples of COVID-19 (acute and convalescent) were obtained from the United States, Italy and Spain. Nucleic acid was either cDNA or gDNA, and it came from T cells, B-cell-depleted T cells, or PBMCs.

The study recruited people aged roughly 18 to 100 years across approximately 23 US areas. Two negative PCRs, clearance, or symptom resolution characterized the recovered Cohort 3 donors. The sequenced sample was PBMCs or T cells enriched from blood (not recorded which). The source of this sequence is a man over 45 who had recovered from COVID-19.

CDR3 nucleotide sequence: TGTGCCAGCAGCTTACTAGGCCTACCCTACGAGCAGTACTTC. This translates into CASSLLGLPYEQYF. V and J are TRBV7-9 and TRBJ2-7; no definite D call. This CDR3 spans 14 amino acids. Trimming left V 2 bases short and J 2 bases short, with 10 bases between. The germline V gene encodes CDR1 SEHNR and CDR2 FQNEAQ (reference sequence).